A single count supports the clone carrying this TCR beta chain. These data come from a study of radiation and T cells in renal cell carcinoma. The CDR3 loop spans 14 amino acids. Trimming took 0 bases from V and 1 from J, leaving 7 bases between them. Germline CDR1 reads SGHRS; CDR2 reads YFSETQ. The sample's time point: baseline pretreatment blood. Noted treatment: 15 Gy SBRT to primary tumor, nephrectomy 4 weeks later. Sequencing used immunoSEQ multiplex PCR; TCRdb keeps in-frame clones, though not all of them. Found here are 150,000 or so clones, about 88% of them singletons; the top ten hold roughly 4%.

V and J are TRBV5-1 and TRBJ2-5, with D perhaps being TRBD1 or TRBD2 (6 bases each). The sequences come from blood, collected from a patient whose treatment included radiotherapy and nephrectomy. The receptor comes from a woman in her sixties or seventies with renal cell carcinoma. This CDR3 is CASSLGGAQETQYF. The CDR3 DNA reads TGCGCCAGCAGCTTGGGGGGGGCCCAAGAGACCCAGTACTTC.